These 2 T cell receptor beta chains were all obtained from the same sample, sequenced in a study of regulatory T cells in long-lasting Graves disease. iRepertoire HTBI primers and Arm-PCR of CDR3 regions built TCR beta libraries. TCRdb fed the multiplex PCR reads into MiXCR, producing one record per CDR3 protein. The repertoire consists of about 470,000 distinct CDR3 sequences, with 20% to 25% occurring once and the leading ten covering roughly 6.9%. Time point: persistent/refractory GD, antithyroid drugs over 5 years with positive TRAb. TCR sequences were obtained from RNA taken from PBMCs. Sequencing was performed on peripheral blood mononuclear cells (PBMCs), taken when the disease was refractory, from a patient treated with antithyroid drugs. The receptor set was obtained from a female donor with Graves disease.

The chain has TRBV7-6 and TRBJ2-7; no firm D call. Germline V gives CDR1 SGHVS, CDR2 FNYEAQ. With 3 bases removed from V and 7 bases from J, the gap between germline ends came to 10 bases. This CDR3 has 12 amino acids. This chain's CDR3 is CASSLTPEEQYF. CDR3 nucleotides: TGTGCCAGCAGCTTGACACCAGAAGAGCAGTACTTC.

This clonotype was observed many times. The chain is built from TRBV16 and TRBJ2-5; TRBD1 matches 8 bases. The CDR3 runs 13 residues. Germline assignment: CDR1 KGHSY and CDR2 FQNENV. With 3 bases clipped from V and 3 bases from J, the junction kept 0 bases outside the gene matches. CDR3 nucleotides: TGTGCCAGCAGCCAGACAGGGGAAGAGACCCAGTACTTC. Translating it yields CASSQTGEETQYF.